The rows below give T cell receptor beta chains drawn from one sample of a study of memory CD4+ T cells and cytomegalovirus serostatus. Assay used: immunoSEQ multiplex PCR; TCRdb lists only in-frame clones, some missing. The data hold about 42,000 clones, with around 78% observed a single time. Sequenced sample: memory CD4+ T cells from blood. The receptors originated from an adult in good health and CMV-seronegative. The CDR3 runs from the conserved cysteine through the conserved F or W. A D gene is named only where the DNA matches it firmly. The size of a clone is reported for some rows only, either as once, few or many, or as a class for expanded clones.

CDR3 length | D gene | clone size | J gene | V gene | CDR3 DNA | CDR3 protein
11 | - | few | TRBJ2-3 | TRBV9 | TGTGCCAGCAGCTCTACAGATACGCAGTATTTT | CASSSTDTQYF
15 | - | - | TRBJ2-7 | TRBV7-8 | TGTGCCAGCAGCCCCTCTGGGCTGAGCTCCTACGAGCAGTACTTC | CASSPSGLSSYEQYF
15 | - | - | TRBJ1-5 | TRBV30 | TGTGCCTGGAGTGTACTCGGGCAGGGTAGTCAGCCCCAGCATTTT | CAWSVLGQGSQPQHF
14 | TRBD1 | - | TRBJ1-1 | TRBV5-1 | TGCGCCAGCAGCACTTCAACAGGGGGCACTGAAGCTTTCTTT | CASSTSTGGTEAFF
16 | - | - | TRBJ1-1 | TRBV5-1 | TGCGCCAGCAGCTCGAAAGAGGCAGGGAGGGTCACTGAAGCTTTCTTT | CASSSKEAGRVTEAFF
14 | - | - | TRBJ1-1 | TRBV30 | TGTGCCTGGAGTCGGGGTGTTGAAAGGGCTGAAGCTTTCTTT | CAWSRGVERAEAFF
16 | - | - | TRBJ1-2 | TRBV5-5 | TGTGCCAGCAGCTTCGGGCCAGCCGCGGGTAACTATGGCTACACCTTC | CASSFGPAAGNYGYTF
14 | - | - | TRBJ1-4 | TRBV7-2 | TGTGCCAGCAGCCGGGGACGAGGGGGTGAAAAACTGTTTTTT | CASSRGRGGEKLFF
14 | - | - | TRBJ2-1 | TRBV21-1 | TGTGCCAGCAGCAGGGCCGGACTAGCGGGTGAGCAGTTCTTC | CASSRAGLAGEQFF
12 | TRBD1 | - | TRBJ2-7 | TRBV7-2 | TGTGCCAGCAGTAGACAGGGTTTGGAGCAGTACTTC | CASSRQGLEQYF
13 | TRBD1 | - | TRBJ1-4 | TRBV2 | TGTGCCAGCATGACAGGGGGACGAGAAAAACTGTTTTTT | CASMTGGREKLFF
12 | - | - | TRBJ1-1 | TRBV2 | TGTGCCAGCAGCCGAGGGGGGGATGAAGCTTTCTTT | CASSRGGDEAFF
14 | - | - | TRBJ1-6 | TRBV10-3 | TGTGCCATCAGTGAGTCGTCAGGAAATTCACCCCTCCACTTT | CAISESSGNSPLHF
13 | - | - | TRBJ2-3 | TRBV9 | TGTGCCAGCAGCGTAGACCGTTGGGATACGCAGTATTTT | CASSVDRWDTQYF
17 | TRBD1 | - | TRBJ1-1 | TRBV19 | TGTGCCAGTAGTATACTACGGGGACAGGGGGGTAACACTGAAGCTTTCTTT | CASSILRGQGGNTEAFF
16 | - | - | TRBJ2-4 | TRBV28 | TGTGCCAGCAGCACGGGGACCGTATGGCCCAAAAACATTCAGTACTTC | CASSTGTVWPKNIQYF
12 | - | - | TRBJ1-1 | TRBV28 | TGTGCCAGCAGTTTTAATGAGTTTCAAGCTTTCTTT | CASSFNEFQAFF
14 | - | - | TRBJ1-5 | TRBV27 | TGTGCCAGCAGTCCCCGGACGTTGAATCAGCCCCAGCATTTT | CASSPRTLNQPQHF
14 | - | - | TRBJ1-1 | TRBV19 | TGTGCCAGTACTCCCTCAGAGAGGAACACTGAAGCTTTCTTT | CASTPSERNTEAFF
19 | - | few | TRBJ1-5 | TRBV6-4 | TGTGCCAGCAGTGACCCATACGACGGGGAAAGGGGCACCGGTCAGCCCCAGCATTTT | CASSDPYDGERGTGQPQHF
15 | - | - | TRBJ2-3 | TRBV2 | TGTGCCAGCAGTCCCGACAGACTCTCCACAGATACGCAGTATTTT | CASSPDRLSTDTQYF
14 | - | - | TRBJ2-7 | TRBV16 | TGTGCCAGCAGCCAATCATTACACCCCTACGAGCAGTACTTC | CASSQSLHPYEQYF
15 | - | - | TRBJ2-7 | TRBV7-2 | TGTGCCAGCAGCTTAGGAGGGGGTCTAGCCTACGAGCAGTACTTC | CASSLGGGLAYEQYF
15 | - | - | TRBJ1-3 | TRBV30 | TGTGCCTGGAGCCGGTTGGGGGCCTCTGGAAACACCATATATTTT | CAWSRLGASGNTIYF
18 | - | - | TRBJ1-2 | TRBV7-2 | TGTGCCAGCAGCCCCTCTCTGGCCGGGGCCAGCACGGCCAATGGCTACACCTTC | CASSPSLAGASTANGYTF
14 | TRBD1 | - | TRBJ1-1 | TRBV19 | TGTGCCAGTAGTATGACAGGGGGTTGGACTGAAGCTTTCTTT | CASSMTGGWTEAFF
15 | - | - | TRBJ2-1 | TRBV13 | TGTGCCAGCAGCCTAAAGCGGAACTTCCACAATGAGCAGTTCTTC | CASSLKRNFHNEQFF
16 | - | - | TRBJ1-2 | TRBV5-4 | TGTGCCAGCAGCTTGGACCGCTCTCGACAGGACTATGGCTACACCTTC | CASSLDRSRQDYGYTF
14 | - | medium-sized | TRBJ2-7 | TRBV5-1 | TGCGCCAGCAGCTTGGGGACGGGACCCGGGGAGCAGTACTTC | CASSLGTGPGEQYF
16 | TRBD1 | - | TRBJ2-7 | TRBV18 | TGTGCCAGCTCACCCCGGACAGGGGAAACGGGCGACGAGCAGTACTTC | CASSPRTGETGDEQYF
15 | TRBD1 | - | TRBJ2-4 | TRBV7-9 | TGTGCCAGCACCCATACCGACAGGGGGGTGAACATTCAGTACTTC | CASTHTDRGVNIQYF
14 | - | - | TRBJ1-2 | TRBV18 | TGTGCCAGCTCACCAAGAGACAGTAGATATGGCTACACCTTC | CASSPRDSRYGYTF
16 | - | - | TRBJ2-7 | TRBV4-1 | TGCGCCAGCAGCCGGGGGAGACCTGAGGGGGATCTCAGGCAGTACTTC | CASSRGRPEGDLRQYF
14 | - | - | TRBJ2-1 | TRBV7-7 | TGTGCCAGCAGCCCCGGGACCACTTACAATGAGCAGTTCTTC | CASSPGTTYNEQFF
14 | - | - | TRBJ2-3 | TRBV5-1 | TGCGCCAGCAGCTTGGGGACGTACACAGATACGCAGTATTTT | CASSLGTYTDTQYF
13 | - | - | TRBJ2-7 | TRBV7-2 | TGTGCCAGCAGCTTAATCCAGGGCTACGAGCAGTACTTC | CASSLIQGYEQYF
12 | - | - | TRBJ1-2 | TRBV11-2 | TGTGCCAGCAGCCCTGGCGGGGACGGCTACACCTTC | CASSPGGDGYTF
12 | - | - | TRBJ1-2 | TRBV7-2 | TGTGCCAGCAGCCTAAATCGGGACCACTACACCTTC | CASSLNRDHYTF
13 | TRBD1 | - | TRBJ1-2 | TRBV2 | TGTGCCACCAGAGCGGGACAGGGGGAGGGCTACACCTTC | CATRAGQGEGYTF
15 | - | - | TRBJ1-4 | TRBV14 | TGTGCCAGCAGCCAAGCCAGGGGAACTAATGAAAAACTGTTTTTT | CASSQARGTNEKLFF
12 | - | - | TRBJ2-3 | TRBV7-2 | TGTGCCAGCAGCGGCGGGGTAGATACGCAGTATTTT | CASSGGVDTQYF
17 | - | - | TRBJ2-1 | TRBV4-2 | TGTGCCAGCAGCCAAGATCCGGCGGGGAGCTCCTACAATGAGCAGTTCTTC | CASSQDPAGSSYNEQFF
15 | - | - | TRBJ2-6 | TRBV5-4 | TGTGCCAGCAGCTTAAAAGGCTCCGGGGCCAACGTCCTGACTTTC | CASSLKGSGANVLTF
14 | TRBD1 | - | TRBJ1-1 | TRBV6-1 | TGTGCCAGCAGTGCCCAGGGGGGAGACACTGAAGCTTTCTTT | CASSAQGGDTEAFF
15 | - | - | TRBJ2-7 | TRBV7-8 | TGTGCCAGCAGCCCCTTTGGGGGGACCTCCTACGAGCAGTACTTC | CASSPFGGTSYEQYF
16 | - | few | TRBJ1-4 | TRBV28 | TGTGCCAGTAGGCCCCGAATCAGGGCAACTAATGAAAAACTGTTTTTT | CASRPRIRATNEKLFF
18 | TRBD1 | - | TRBJ1-5 | TRBV2 | TGTGCCAGCAGGGCGGGGACAGGGAGCTTTCAAAGCAATCAGCCCCAGCATTTT | CASRAGTGSFQSNQPQHF
14 | - | once | TRBJ2-7 | TRBV5-1 | TGCGCCAGCAGAAATCAGACGAGCTCCTACGAGCAGTACTTC | CASRNQTSSYEQYF
13 | - | - | TRBJ2-3 | TRBV19 | TGTGCCAGTAAGGAGGCGTCCACAGATACGCAGTATTTT | CASKEASTDTQYF
15 | - | - | TRBJ1-2 | TRBV28 | TGTGCCAGCAGCTTAGCCCCCCTCGGGGAATATGGCTACACCTTC | CASSLAPLGEYGYTF
14 | - | - | TRBJ1-4 | TRBV28 | TGTGCCAGCACCCACTTGCCCCAGGACGGAAAACTGTTTTTT | CASTHLPQDGKLFF
14 | - | - | TRBJ1-1 | TRBV19 | TGTGCCAGTAGTATAGTGACACTGAACACTGAAGCTTTCTTT | CASSIVTLNTEAFF
16 | TRBD1 | - | TRBJ1-4 | TRBV30 | TGTGCCTGGCATCCCAAAAGGGGGCAGGGAGACGAAAAACTGTTTTTT | CAWHPKRGQGDEKLFF
16 | - | - | TRBJ2-2 | TRBV11-2 | TGTGCCAGCAGCTTAGAGGGAGCGGCGAACACCGGGGAGCTGTTTTTT | CASSLEGAANTGELFF